This TCR beta chain was recorded in a study of control samples from healthy donors and cancer patients. Method: immunoSEQ multiplex PCR; TCRdb's copy keeps in-frame clones and lacks some. The table has about 130,000 clones, about 90% seen once. The CDR3 is 15 amino acids. Trimming shortened V by 4 bases and J by 7 bases, and 17 bases separated the two germline ends. Germline-derived CDR1 and CDR2 are SGDLS and YYNGEE. This TCR was recovered from a man between 18 and 29 years old in good health. This chain joins TRBV9 and TRBJ2-2, with a weak D call TRBD2 (6 bases). What was sequenced was blood. CDR3 DNA sequence: TGTGCCAGCAGCCCGAGCGGAGGGCGCGTCGGGGAGCTGTTTTTT. Its translation: CASSPSGGRVGELFF.